The T cell receptor (beta chain) under discussion was sequenced for a study of T-cell reconstitution after alpha-beta-depleted transplantation in children. This clonotype was observed many times. Preparation of the TCRbeta library was carried out with unique molecular identifiers. TCRdb re-called the PCR reads through MiXCR, storing one row per CDR3 protein. The sample consists of over 550,000 distinct CDR3 sequences, under 12% of them appearing once. The TCR comes from a human donor who donated a stem cell graft to a child with acute myeloid leukemia. Material: PBMCs from the stem cell graft donor, obtained from the stem cell graft.

CDR3 DNA sequence: TGCGCCAGCAGCTGGGGGGGACAGATTCAAAACATTCAGTACTTC. This translates into CASSWGGQIQNIQYF. V gene TRBV5-1 combines with J gene TRBJ2-4; D tentatively fits TRBD1 or TRBD2 (7 bases each). Germline V gives CDR1 SGHRS, CDR2 YFSETQ. The CDR3 extends over 15 amino acids. V was cut by 3 bases and J by 5 bases, with 15 bases left in between.